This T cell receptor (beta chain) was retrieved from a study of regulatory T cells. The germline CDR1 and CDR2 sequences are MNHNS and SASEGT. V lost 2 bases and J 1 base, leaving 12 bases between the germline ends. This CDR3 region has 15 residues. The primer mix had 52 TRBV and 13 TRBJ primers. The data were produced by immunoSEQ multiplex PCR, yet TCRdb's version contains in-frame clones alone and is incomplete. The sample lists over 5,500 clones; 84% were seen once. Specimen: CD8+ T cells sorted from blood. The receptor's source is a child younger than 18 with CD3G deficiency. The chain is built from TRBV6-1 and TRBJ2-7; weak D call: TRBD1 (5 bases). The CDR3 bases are TGTGCCAGCAGTGAAAGGGGCCTTGGGTCCTACGAGCAGTACTTC. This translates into CASSERGLGSYEQYF.